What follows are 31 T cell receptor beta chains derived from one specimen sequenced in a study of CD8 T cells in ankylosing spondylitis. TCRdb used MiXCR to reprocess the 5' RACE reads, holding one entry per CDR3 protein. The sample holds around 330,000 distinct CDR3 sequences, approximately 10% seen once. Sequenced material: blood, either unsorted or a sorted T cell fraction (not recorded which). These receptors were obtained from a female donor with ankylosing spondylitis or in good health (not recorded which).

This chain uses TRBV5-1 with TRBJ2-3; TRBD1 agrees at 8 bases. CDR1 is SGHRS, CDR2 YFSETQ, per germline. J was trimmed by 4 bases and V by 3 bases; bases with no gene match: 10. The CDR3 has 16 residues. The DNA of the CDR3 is TGCGCCAGCAGCTCAACTGGGGCAGGGGGCTCAGATACGCAGTATTTT. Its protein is CASSSTGAGGSDTQYF.

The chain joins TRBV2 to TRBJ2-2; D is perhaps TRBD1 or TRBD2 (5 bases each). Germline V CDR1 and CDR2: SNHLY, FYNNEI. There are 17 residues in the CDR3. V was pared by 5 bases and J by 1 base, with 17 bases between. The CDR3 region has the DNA TGTGCCAGCAGTTACAACTCCGGGACGGGGAACACCGGGGAGCTGTTTTTT. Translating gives CASSYNSGTGNTGELFF.

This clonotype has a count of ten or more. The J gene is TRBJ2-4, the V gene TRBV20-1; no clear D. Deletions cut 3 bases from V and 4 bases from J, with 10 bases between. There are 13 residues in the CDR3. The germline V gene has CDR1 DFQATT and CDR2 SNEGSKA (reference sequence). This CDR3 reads CSARSVVKNIQYF. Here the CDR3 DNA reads TGCAGTGCTAGGTCGGTGGTGAAAAACATTCAGTACTTC.

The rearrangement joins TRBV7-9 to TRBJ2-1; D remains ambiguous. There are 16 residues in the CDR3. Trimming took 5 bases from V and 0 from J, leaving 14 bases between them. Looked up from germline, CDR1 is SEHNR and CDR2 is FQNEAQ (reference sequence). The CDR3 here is CASSGSVGISYNEQFF. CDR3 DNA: TGTGCCAGCAGCGGGTCGGTGGGGATCTCCTACAATGAGCAGTTCTTC.

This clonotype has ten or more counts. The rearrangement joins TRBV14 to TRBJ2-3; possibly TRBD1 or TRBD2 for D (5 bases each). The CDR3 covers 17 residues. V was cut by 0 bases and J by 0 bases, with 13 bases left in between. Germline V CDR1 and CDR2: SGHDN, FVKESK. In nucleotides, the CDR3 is TGTGCCAGCAGCCAAGATTCTGCAGGGACGAGCACAGATACGCAGTATTTT. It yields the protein CASSQDSAGTSTDTQYF. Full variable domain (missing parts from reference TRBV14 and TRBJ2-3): EAGVTQFPSHSVIEKGQTVTLRCDPISGHDNLYWYRRVMGKEIKFLLHFVKESKQDESGMPNNRFLAERTGGTYSTLKVQPAELEDSGVYFCASSQDSAGTSTDTQYFGPGTRLTVL.

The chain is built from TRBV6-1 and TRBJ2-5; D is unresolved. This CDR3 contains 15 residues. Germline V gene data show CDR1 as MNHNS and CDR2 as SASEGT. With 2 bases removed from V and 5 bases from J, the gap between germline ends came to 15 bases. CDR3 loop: CASSERPPPGETQYF. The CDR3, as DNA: TGTGCCAGCAGTGAACGGCCCCCGCCTGGGGAGACCCAGTACTTC.

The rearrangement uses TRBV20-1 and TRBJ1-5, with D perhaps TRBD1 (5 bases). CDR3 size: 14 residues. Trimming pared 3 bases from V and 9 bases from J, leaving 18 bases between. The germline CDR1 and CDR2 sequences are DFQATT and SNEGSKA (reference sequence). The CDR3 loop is CSARAGGGLRPQHF. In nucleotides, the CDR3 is TGCAGTGCTAGGGCGGGGGGAGGGTTGCGGCCCCAGCATTTT.

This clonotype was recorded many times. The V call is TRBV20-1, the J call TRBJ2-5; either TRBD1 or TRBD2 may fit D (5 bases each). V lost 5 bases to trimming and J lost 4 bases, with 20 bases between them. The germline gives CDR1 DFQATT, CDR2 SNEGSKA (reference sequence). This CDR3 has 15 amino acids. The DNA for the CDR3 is TGCAGTGCTTTAGCTGTGGGGGTAATGCGAGAGACCCAGTACTTC. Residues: CSALAVGVMRETQYF.

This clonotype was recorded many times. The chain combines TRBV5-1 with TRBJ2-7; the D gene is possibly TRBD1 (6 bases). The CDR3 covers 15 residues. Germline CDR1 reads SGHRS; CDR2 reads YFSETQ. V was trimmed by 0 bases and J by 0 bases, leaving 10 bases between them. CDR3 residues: CASSLGWDNSYEQYF. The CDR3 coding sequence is TGCGCCAGCAGCTTGGGATGGGACAACTCCTACGAGCAGTACTTC.

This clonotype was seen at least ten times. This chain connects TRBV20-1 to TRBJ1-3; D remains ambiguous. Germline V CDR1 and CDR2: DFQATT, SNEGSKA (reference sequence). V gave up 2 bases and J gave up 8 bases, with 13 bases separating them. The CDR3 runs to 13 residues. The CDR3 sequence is CSARLDLTDTIYF. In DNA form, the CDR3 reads TGCAGTGCTAGACTTGATCTAACGGACACCATATATTTT.

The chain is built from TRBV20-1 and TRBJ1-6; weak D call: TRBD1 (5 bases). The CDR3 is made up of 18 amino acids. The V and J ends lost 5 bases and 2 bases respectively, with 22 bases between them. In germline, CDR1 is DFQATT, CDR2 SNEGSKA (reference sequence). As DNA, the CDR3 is TGCAGTGCTCCTCTTGTGGGGGACGGAGGCCCCTATAATTCACCCCTCCACTTT. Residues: CSAPLVGDGGPYNSPLHF.

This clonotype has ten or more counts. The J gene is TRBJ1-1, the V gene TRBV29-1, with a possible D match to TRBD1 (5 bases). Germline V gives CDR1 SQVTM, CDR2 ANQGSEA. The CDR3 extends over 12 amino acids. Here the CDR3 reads CSGRQTNTEAFF. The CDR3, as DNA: TGCAGTGGAAGACAGACGAACACTGAAGCTTTCTTT.

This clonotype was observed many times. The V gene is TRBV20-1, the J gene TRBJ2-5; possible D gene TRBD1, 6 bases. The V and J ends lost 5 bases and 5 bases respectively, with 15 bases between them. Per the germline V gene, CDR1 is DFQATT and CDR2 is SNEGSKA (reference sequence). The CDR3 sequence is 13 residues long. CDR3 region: CSAGQPGGETQYF. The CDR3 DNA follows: TGCAGTGCTGGACAGCCCGGTGGGGAGACCCAGTACTTC.

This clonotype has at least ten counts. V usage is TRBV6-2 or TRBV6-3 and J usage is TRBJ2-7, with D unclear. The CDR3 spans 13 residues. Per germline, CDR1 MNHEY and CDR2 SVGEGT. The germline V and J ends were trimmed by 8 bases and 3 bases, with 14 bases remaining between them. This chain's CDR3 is CASRSGRNYEQYF. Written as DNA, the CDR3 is TGTGCCAGCCGTTCCGGACGGAACTACGAGCAGTACTTC.

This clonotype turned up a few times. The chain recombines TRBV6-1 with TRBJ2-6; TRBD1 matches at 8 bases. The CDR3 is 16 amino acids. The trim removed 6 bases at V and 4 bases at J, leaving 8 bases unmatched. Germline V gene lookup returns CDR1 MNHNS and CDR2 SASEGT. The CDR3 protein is CASSPTGVRGANVLTF. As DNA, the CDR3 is TGTGCCAGCAGCCCGACAGGGGTTCGCGGGGCCAACGTCCTGACTTTC.

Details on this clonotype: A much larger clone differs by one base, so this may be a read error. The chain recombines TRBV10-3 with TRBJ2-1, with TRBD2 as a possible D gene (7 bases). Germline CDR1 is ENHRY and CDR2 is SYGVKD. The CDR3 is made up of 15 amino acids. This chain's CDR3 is CAVSLRGGADNEQFF. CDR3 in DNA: TGTGCCGTCAGTCTTCGAGGGGGGGCGGACAATGAGCAGTTCTTC.

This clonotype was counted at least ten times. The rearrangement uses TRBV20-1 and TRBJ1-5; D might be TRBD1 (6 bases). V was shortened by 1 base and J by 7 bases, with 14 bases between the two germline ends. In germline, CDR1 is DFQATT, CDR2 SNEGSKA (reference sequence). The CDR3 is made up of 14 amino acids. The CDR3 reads CSARGWAGEQPQHF. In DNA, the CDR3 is TGCAGTGCTAGAGGGTGGGCAGGGGAACAGCCCCAGCATTTT.

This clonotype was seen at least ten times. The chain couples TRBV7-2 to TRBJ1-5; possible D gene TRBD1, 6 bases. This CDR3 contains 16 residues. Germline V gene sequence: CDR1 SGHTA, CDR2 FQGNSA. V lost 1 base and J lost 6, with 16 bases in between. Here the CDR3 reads CASSLVGGTSGQPQHF. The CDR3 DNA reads TGTGCCAGCAGCTTAGTTGGGGGCACATCGGGTCAGCCCCAGCATTTT.

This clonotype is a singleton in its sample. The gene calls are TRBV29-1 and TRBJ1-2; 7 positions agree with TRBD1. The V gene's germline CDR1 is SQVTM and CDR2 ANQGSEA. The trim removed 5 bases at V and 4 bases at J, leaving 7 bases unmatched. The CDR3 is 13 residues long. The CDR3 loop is CSVYTGASYGYTF. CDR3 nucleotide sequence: TGCAGCGTTTATACAGGGGCGAGCTATGGCTACACCTTC.

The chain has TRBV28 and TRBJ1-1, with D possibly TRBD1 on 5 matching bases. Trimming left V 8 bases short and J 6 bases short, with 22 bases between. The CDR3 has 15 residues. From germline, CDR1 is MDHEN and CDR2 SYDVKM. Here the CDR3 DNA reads TGTGCCAGCGGGAGTGGGGCAGGGATGCCCGCTGAAGCTTTCTTT. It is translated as CASGSGAGMPAEAFF. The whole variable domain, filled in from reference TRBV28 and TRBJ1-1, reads DVKVTQSSRYLVKRTGEKVFLECVQDMDHENMFWYRQDPGLGLRLIYFSYDVKMKEKGDIPEGYSVSREKKERFSLILESASTNQTSMYLCASGSGAGMPAEAFFGQGTRLTVV.

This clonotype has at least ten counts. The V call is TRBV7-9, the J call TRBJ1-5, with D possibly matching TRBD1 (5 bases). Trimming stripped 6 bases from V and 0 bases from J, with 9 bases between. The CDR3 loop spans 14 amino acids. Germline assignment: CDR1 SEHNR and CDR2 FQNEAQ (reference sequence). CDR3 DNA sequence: TGTGCCAGCAGTCAGGACACTAGCAATCAGCCCCAGCATTTT. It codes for CASSQDTSNQPQHF.

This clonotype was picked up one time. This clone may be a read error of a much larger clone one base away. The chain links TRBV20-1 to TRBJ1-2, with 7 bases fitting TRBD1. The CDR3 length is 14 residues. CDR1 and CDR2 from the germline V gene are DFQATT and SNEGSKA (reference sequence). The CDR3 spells CSASEGTANYSYTF. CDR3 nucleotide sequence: TGCAGTGCTAGTGAGGGGACAGCTAACTATAGCTACACCTTC.

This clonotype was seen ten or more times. CDR3 sequence: CSARGTHANEQFF. The CDR3 DNA is TGCAGTGCTAGAGGGACCCACGCCAATGAGCAGTTCTTC. V and J are TRBV20-1 and TRBJ2-1; D is uncertain. V lost 1 base and J 6 bases, leaving 10 bases between the germline ends. The V gene's germline CDR1 is DFQATT and CDR2 SNEGSKA (reference sequence). CDR3 length equals 13 residues.

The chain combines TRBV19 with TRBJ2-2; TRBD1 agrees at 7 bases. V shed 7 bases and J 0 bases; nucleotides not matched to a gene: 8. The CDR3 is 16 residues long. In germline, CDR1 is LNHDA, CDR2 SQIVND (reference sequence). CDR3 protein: CASIVRTGANTGELFF. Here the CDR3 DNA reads TGTGCCAGTATTGTACGGACAGGAGCGAACACCGGGGAGCTGTTTTTT.

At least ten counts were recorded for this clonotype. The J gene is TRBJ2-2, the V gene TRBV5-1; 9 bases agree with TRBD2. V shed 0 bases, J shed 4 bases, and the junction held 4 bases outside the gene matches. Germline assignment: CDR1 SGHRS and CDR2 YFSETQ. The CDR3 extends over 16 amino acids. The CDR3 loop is CASSLGLAVFTGELFF. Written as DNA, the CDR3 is TGCGCCAGCAGCTTGGGACTAGCGGTTTTCACCGGGGAGCTGTTTTTT.

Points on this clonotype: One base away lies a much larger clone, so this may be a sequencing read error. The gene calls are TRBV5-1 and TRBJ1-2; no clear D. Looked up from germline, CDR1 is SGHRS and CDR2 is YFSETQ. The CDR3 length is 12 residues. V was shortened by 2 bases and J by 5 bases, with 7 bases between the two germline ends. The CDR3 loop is CASSFDAYGYTF. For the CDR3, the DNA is TGCGCCAGCAGCTTCGATGCTTATGGCTACACCTTC.

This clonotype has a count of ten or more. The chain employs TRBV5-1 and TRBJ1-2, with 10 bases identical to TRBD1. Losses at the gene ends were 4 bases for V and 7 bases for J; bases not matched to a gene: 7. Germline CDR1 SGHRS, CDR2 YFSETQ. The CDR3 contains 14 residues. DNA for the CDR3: TGCGCCAGCAGCGGGACAGGGGCATCTGGTGGCTACACCTTC. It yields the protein CASSGTGASGGYTF. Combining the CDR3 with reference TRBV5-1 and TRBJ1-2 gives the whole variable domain KAGVTQTPRYLIKTRGQQVTLSCSPISGHRSVSWYQQTPGQGLQFLFEYFSETQRNKGNFPGRFSGRQFSNSRSEMNVSTLELGDSALYLCASSGTGASGGYTFGSGTRLTVV.

CDR3 residues: CASSPTSGTLGELFF. Written as DNA, the CDR3 is TGTGCCAGCAGTCCAACCTCCGGGACACTCGGGGAGCTGTTTTTT. This sequence joins TRBV28 and TRBJ2-2; a weak D match, TRBD1 (6 bases). The V gene lost 5 bases and the J gene lost 7 bases, with 17 bases spanning the gap. Germline loops: CDR1 MDHEN, CDR2 SYDVKM. The CDR3 is 15 residues long.

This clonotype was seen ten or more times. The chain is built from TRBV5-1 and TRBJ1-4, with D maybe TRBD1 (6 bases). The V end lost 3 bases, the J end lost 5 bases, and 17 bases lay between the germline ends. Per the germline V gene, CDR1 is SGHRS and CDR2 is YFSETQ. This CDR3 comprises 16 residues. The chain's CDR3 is CASSWAGSGQNEKLFF. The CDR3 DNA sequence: TGCGCCAGCAGCTGGGCCGGTAGCGGACAGAATGAAAAACTGTTTTTT.

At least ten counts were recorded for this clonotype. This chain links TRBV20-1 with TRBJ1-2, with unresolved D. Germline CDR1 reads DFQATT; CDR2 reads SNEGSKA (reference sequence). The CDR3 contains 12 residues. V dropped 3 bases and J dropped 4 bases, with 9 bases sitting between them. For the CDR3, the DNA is TGCAGTGCTAGGCCGGAGCGCTATGGCTACACCTTC. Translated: CSARPERYGYTF.

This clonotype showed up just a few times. The CDR3: CASSRLLDSSYNEQFF. The DNA for the CDR3 is TGTGCCAGCTCTCGTTTACTTGATAGCTCCTACAATGAGCAGTTCTTC. This chain connects TRBV18 to TRBJ2-1, with D uncertain. V lost 6 bases, J lost 0 bases, and 15 bases lay in between. Germline V CDR1 and CDR2: KGHSH, LQKENI. The CDR3 consists of 16 residues.